These 19 T cell receptor beta chains came from one sample sequenced in a study of lymphopenia after photon versus proton radiotherapy. The protocol was immunoSEQ multiplex PCR, while the TCRdb copy is restricted to in-frame clones and leaves out a portion. Altogether fewer than 65,000 clones are present, approximately 83% being singletons, with the ten largest covering approximately 2.4%. The material was peripheral blood, obtained from a patient treated with photon-based radiotherapy. Every receptor here comes from a man aged 35-49 years with gastric cancer.

The rearrangement joins TRBV9 to TRBJ1-2, with 7 bases aligning to TRBD1. Germline CDR1 SGDLS, CDR2 YYNGEE. The CDR3 totals 15 residues. V lost 7 bases, J lost 3 bases, and 12 bases stayed unmatched. The CDR3 bases are TGTGCCAGCTCTAGGACAGGCGCGGGTCACTATGGCTACACCTTC. This gives the protein CASSRTGAGHYGYTF. Full variable domain (rest looked up from reference TRBV9 and TRBJ1-2): DSGVTQTPKHLITATGQRVTLRCSPRSGDLSVYWYQQSLDQGLQFLIQYYNGEERAKGNILERFSAQQFPDLHSELNLSSLELGDSALYFCASSRTGAGHYGYTFGSGTRLTVV.

V and J are TRBV4-1 and TRBJ2-7; tentative D call: TRBD2 (6 bases). The V gene lost 3 bases and the J gene lost 10 bases, with 25 bases spanning the gap. This CDR3 is 16 amino acids long. Germline V gene lookup returns CDR1 MGHRA and CDR2 YSYEKL. This CDR3 is CASSHIVAERRPPQYF. The CDR3 DNA reads as TGCGCCAGCAGCCACATTGTAGCGGAGCGGCGGCCCCCTCAGTACTTC.

The chain carries TRBV6-5 and TRBJ1-6; TRBD1 agrees at 9 bases. The CDR3 has 15 amino acids. The V gene's germline CDR1 is MNHEY and CDR2 SVGAGI. Trimming cost V 0 bases and J 7 bases; bases outside gene matches: 1. CDR3 DNA: TGTGCCAGCAGTTACTCGACAGGGGGGAATTCACCCCTCCACTTT. Its translation is CASSYSTGGNSPLHF.

The chain is built from TRBV5-6 and TRBJ2-1, with a possible D match to TRBD1 (6 bases). Trimming removed 3 bases at V and 10 bases at J, with 11 bases between. Per germline, CDR1 SGHDT and CDR2 YYEEEE. This CDR3 contains 12 residues. In DNA, the CDR3 is TGTGCCAGCAGCTCACTAGGGGGAGAGCAGTTCTTC. Translating it yields CASSSLGGEQFF.

This clone has more than one count but fewer than ten. This chain joins TRBV14 and TRBJ1-2; tentatively, D is TRBD1 (6 bases). The CDR3 is 15 residues long. CDR1 SGHDN and CDR2 FVKESK come from the germline V gene. V was pared by 4 bases and J by 3 bases, with 15 bases between. CDR3 amino acids: CASSLLEGGDYGYTF. CDR3 in DNA: TGTGCCAGCAGCCTTTTGGAGGGGGGTGACTATGGCTACACCTTC.

The gene calls are TRBV29-1 and TRBJ1-1; possibly TRBD1 for D (6 bases). Trimming removed 4 bases at V and 5 bases at J, with 14 bases between. This CDR3 has 13 residues. Germline CDR1 reads SQVTM; CDR2 reads ANQGSEA. Written as DNA, the CDR3 is TGCAGCGTTGTCCCAGGGGTAGAGACTGAAGCTTTCTTT. It yields the protein CSVVPGVETEAFF.

V and J are TRBV5-6 and TRBJ1-1; no clear D gene. The germline V gene encodes CDR1 SGHDT and CDR2 YYEEEE. The CDR3 contains 17 residues. The V end was cut by 1 base, the J end by 6 bases, with 22 bases between. Here the CDR3 DNA reads TGTGCCAGCAGCTTGTCAATTAATATAGGGCGCCGCCCTGAAGCTTTCTTT. This codes for CASSLSINIGRRPEAFF. Full variable domain (remainder filled in from reference TRBV5-6 and TRBJ1-1): DAGVTQSPTHLIKTRGQQVTLRCSPKSGHDTVSWYQQALGQGPQFIFQYYEEEERQRGNFPDRFSGHQFPNYSSELNVNALLLGDSALYLCASSLSINIGRRPEAFFGQGTRLTVV.

CDR3 coding DNA: TGTGCCAGCAGCCCCTGGGGGGACAGCTCCTACGAGCAGTACTTC. Residues: CASSPWGDSSYEQYF. The J gene is TRBJ2-7, the V gene TRBV7-9; weak D call: TRBD1 (7 bases). CDR3 length: 15 residues. Trimming removed 5 bases at V and 0 bases at J, with 14 bases between. Germline CDR1 is SEHNR and CDR2 is FQNEAQ (reference sequence).

The genes are TRBV4-2 and TRBJ1-3; maybe TRBD1 (6 bases). Trimming removed 0 bases at V and 0 bases at J, with 9 bases between. Looked up from germline, CDR1 is LGHNA and CDR2 is YNFKEQ. This CDR3 region has 16 residues. The DNA for the CDR3 is TGTGCCAGCAGCCAAGAAGGACAGTTCTCTGGAAACACCATATATTTT. Its protein product is CASSQEGQFSGNTIYF.

The V and J genes are TRBV29-1 and TRBJ1-2; D perhaps matches TRBD1 (6 bases). The CDR3 has 13 residues. Germline lookup yields CDR1 SQVTM and CDR2 ANQGSEA. With 5 bases removed from V and 8 bases from J, the gap between germline ends came to 18 bases. The CDR3 DNA reads as TGCAGCGTTTTCCTGACAGGTCGGCGGGGCTACACCTTC. Protein sequence: CSVFLTGRRGYTF.

This chain uses TRBV10-3 with TRBJ2-3; 9 nucleotides agree with TRBD1. V gave up 10 bases and J gave up 0 bases; unmatched junction bases: 5. Germline values: CDR1 ENHRY, CDR2 SYGVKD. The CDR3 has 14 amino acids. CDR3 coding DNA: TGTGCCACCGGACAGGGGTCTAGCACAGATACGCAGTATTTT. It translates to CATGQGSSTDTQYF.

V and J are TRBV11-2 and TRBJ2-5, with no clear D. Germline loops: CDR1 SGHAT, CDR2 FQNNGV. V gave up 5 bases and J gave up 10 bases, with 20 bases separating them. The CDR3 runs 14 residues. The CDR3 is CASSAAGSSRGQYF. For the CDR3, the DNA is TGTGCCAGCAGCGCAGCCGGGTCTTCTCGAGGCCAGTACTTC.

V and J are TRBV19 and TRBJ2-2; 9 bases align to TRBD1. CDR3 length: 17 residues. In germline, CDR1 is LNHDA, CDR2 SQIVND (reference sequence). With 5 bases clipped from V and 1 base from J, the junction kept 8 bases outside the gene matches. The CDR3 sequence is CASSVHRDRVNTGELFF. CDR3 DNA: TGTGCCAGTAGTGTCCACCGGGACAGGGTGAACACCGGGGAGCTGTTTTTT. Complete variable domain (other parts from reference TRBV19 and TRBJ2-2): DGGITQSPKYLFRKEGQNVTLSCEQNLNHDAMYWYRQDPGQGLRLIYYSQIVNDFQKGDIAEGYSVSREKKESFPLTVTSAQKNPTAFYLCASSVHRDRVNTGELFFGEGSRLTVL.

The CDR3 protein is CASATDRGNTIYF. CDR3 sequence (DNA): TGTGCCAGTGCAACGGACCGAGGAAACACCATATATTTT. The chain recombines TRBV19 with TRBJ1-3; D uncertain. The CDR3 contains 13 residues. The V end was cut by 8 bases, the J end by 4 bases, with 12 bases between. The germline V gene encodes CDR1 LNHDA and CDR2 SQIVND (reference sequence).

This rearrangement joins TRBV4-1 to TRBJ1-1; D uncertain. This CDR3 spans 14 amino acids. The V end was cut by 5 bases, the J end by 1 base, with 11 bases between. Germline V gene lookup returns CDR1 MGHRA and CDR2 YSYEKL. CDR3 sequence: CASSFRQENTEAFF. CDR3 nucleotide sequence: TGCGCCAGCAGCTTCCGACAAGAGAACACTGAAGCTTTCTTT.

The chain recombines TRBV10-3 with TRBJ1-1, with D possibly matching TRBD1 (6 bases). Trimming pared 2 bases from V and 0 bases from J, leaving 7 bases between. Germline V gene lookup returns CDR1 ENHRY and CDR2 SYGVKD. The CDR3 covers 14 residues. CDR3 in amino acids: CAISETGMNTEAFF. CDR3 DNA sequence: TGTGCCATCAGTGAGACAGGGATGAACACTGAAGCTTTCTTT.

In this sample, this clone turned up a few times. The gene calls are TRBV5-4 and TRBJ1-3; the D gene is possibly TRBD1 (5 bases). This CDR3 comprises 15 residues. The V gene lost 4 bases and the J gene lost 0 bases, with 11 bases spanning the gap. Germline values: CDR1 SGHNT, CDR2 YYREEE (reference sequence). The CDR3 DNA reads TGTGCCAGCAGCATCGGGACGGTCTCTGGAAACACCATATATTTT. Translation: CASSIGTVSGNTIYF.

The CDR3 nucleotides read TGTGCCAGTAGTATCCAGGGCGACAGGGGTGGTTTGCATTTT. Residues: CASSIQGDRGGLHF. This sequence joins TRBV19 and TRBJ1-5, with 8 bases fitting TRBD1. The V gene's germline CDR1 is LNHDA and CDR2 SQIVND (reference sequence). V shed 3 bases and J 15 bases; nucleotides not matched to a gene: 13. The CDR3 totals 14 residues.

The V gene is TRBV19, the J gene TRBJ2-7, with TRBD2 identical over 7 bases. V dropped 6 bases and J dropped 6; count of bases not matched to a gene: 11. Germline V gives CDR1 LNHDA, CDR2 SQIVND (reference sequence). The CDR3 has 14 residues. This chain's CDR3 is CASRRSGDYLEQYF. CDR3 bases: TGTGCCAGTAGGCGCAGCGGGGATTATCTCGAGCAGTACTTC.